This T cell receptor beta chain was retrieved from a study of blood T cell repertoires in COVID-19. Study information: T cells, B-cell-depleted T cells, or PBMCs provided the cDNA or gDNA that served as material.

Using immunoSEQ multiplex PCR, the repertoire was profiled, and TCRdb retains in-frame clones only, with some absent. The table records approximately 83,000 clones, around 85% of them present only once. The germline V gene has CDR1 SGHTA and CDR2 FQGTGA. The CDR3 loop spans 15 amino acids. V shed 2 bases, J shed 3 bases, and the junction held 0 bases outside the gene matches. The specimen sequenced was peripheral blood. The chain links TRBV7-3 to TRBJ2-3; 12 bases are shared with TRBD2. The receptor's source is a man in his forties or fifties with acute or convalescent COVID-19. This CDR3 is CASSLGTSGTDTQYF. CDR3 bases: TGTGCCAGCAGCTTAGGGACTAGCGGGACAGATACGCAGTATTTT.